This TCR beta chain is from a study of blood T cell repertoires in COVID-19. Individuals drawn from around 25 US areas were roughly 18 to 95 years old. Cohort allocation depended upon clinical history that participants reported. Trimming removed 3 bases at V and 5 bases at J, with 19 bases between. The CDR3 loop spans 16 amino acids. Per germline, CDR1 MGHRA and CDR2 YSYEKL. TCRdb's table, derived via immunoSEQ multiplex PCR, lists solely in-frame clones and lacks some. The sample includes around 310,000 clones, 89% seen only once; the top ten take just under 9.5%. The receptor's source is a woman aged 25-40 years who had recovered from COVID-19. This chain connects TRBV4-1 to TRBJ1-1, with D perhaps matching TRBD1 (6 bases). The sequenced material came from PBMCs or T cells enriched from blood (not recorded which). CDR3 sequence (DNA): TGCGCCAGCAGCCATGAACCGACAGGTAGGAGGACTGAAGCTTTCTTT. Protein product: CASSHEPTGRRTEAFF.